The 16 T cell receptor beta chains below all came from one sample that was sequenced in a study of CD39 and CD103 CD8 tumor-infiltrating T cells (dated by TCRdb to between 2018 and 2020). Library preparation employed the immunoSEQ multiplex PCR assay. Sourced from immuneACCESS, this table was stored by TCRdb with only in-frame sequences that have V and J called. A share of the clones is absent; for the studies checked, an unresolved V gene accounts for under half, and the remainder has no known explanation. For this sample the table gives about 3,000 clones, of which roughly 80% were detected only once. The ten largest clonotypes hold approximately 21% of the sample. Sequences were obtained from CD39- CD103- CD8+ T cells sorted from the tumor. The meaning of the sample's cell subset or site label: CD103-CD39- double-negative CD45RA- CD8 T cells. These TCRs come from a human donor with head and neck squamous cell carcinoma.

CDR3 bases: TGTGCCAGCAGCTTAGAACAGGGCTACGAGCAGTACTTC. Its translation is CASSLEQGYEQYF. The chain joins TRBV11-2 to TRBJ2-7; weak D call: TRBD1 (6 bases). This CDR3 is built from 13 residues. The germline V and J ends were trimmed by 0 bases and 3 bases, with 6 bases remaining between them. Germline V gene sequence: CDR1 SGHAT, CDR2 FQNNGV.

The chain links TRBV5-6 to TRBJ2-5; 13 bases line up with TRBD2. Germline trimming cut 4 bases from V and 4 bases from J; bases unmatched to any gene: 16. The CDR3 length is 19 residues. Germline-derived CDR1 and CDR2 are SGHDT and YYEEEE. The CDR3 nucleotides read TGTGCCAGCAGCCCTGCCGGGACTAGCGGGATCCTAGACGGAGAGACCCAGTACTTC. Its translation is CASSPAGTSGILDGETQYF.

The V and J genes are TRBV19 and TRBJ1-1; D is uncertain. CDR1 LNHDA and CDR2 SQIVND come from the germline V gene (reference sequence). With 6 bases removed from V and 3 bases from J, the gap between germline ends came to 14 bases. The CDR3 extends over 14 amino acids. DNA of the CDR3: TGTGCCAGTAGCGCCGCAGGCGTGGACACTGAAGCTTTCTTT. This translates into CASSAAGVDTEAFF. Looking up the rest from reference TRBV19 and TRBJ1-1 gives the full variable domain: DGGITQSPKYLFRKEGQNVTLSCEQNLNHDAMYWYRQDPGQGLRLIYYSQIVNDFQKGDIAEGYSVSREKKESFPLTVTSAQKNPTAFYLCASSAAGVDTEAFFGQGTRLTVV.

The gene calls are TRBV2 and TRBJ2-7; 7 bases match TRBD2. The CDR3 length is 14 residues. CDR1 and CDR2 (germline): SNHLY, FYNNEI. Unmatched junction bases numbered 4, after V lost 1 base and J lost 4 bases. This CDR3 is CASSEGEGYYEQYF. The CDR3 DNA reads TGTGCCAGCAGTGAAGGGGAGGGTTATTACGAGCAGTACTTC. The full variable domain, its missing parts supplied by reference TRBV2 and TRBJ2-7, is EPEVTQTPSHQVTQMGQEVILRCVPISNHLYFYWYRQILGQKVEFLVSFYNNEISEKSEIFDDQFSVERPDGSNFTLKIRSTKLEDSAMYFCASSEGEGYYEQYFGPGTRLTVT.

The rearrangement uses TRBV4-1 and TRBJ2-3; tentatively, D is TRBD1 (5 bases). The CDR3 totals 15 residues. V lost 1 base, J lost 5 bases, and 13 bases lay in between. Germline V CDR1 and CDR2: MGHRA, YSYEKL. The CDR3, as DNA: TGCGCCAGCAGCCAAGTAGGACATGGAATAGATACGCAGTATTTT. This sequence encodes CASSQVGHGIDTQYF.

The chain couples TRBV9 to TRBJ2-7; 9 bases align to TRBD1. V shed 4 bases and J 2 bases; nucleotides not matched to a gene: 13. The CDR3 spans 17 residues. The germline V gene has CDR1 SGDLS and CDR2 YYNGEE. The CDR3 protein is CASSPYSGTGIPYEQYF. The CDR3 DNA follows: TGTGCCAGCAGCCCATATTCCGGGACAGGGATACCCTACGAGCAGTACTTC.

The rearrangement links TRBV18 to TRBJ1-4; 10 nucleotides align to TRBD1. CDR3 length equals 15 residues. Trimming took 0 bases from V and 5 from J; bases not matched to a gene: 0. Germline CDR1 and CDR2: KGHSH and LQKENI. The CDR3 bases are TGTGCCAGCTCACCACCGGGACAGGGGAATGAAAAACTGTTTTTT. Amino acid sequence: CASSPPGQGNEKLFF.

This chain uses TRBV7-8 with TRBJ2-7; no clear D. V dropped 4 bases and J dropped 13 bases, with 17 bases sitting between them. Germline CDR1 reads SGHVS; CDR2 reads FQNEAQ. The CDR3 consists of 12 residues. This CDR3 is CASSSAPRVRYF. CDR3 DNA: TGTGCCAGCAGCTCAGCCCCCCGGGTACGCTACTTC. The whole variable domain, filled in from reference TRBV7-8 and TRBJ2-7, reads GAGVSQSPRYKVAKRGQDVALRCDPISGHVSLFWYQQALGQGPEFLTYFQNEAQLDKSGLPSDRFFAERPEGSVSTLKIQRTQQEDSAVYLCASSSAPRVRYFGPGTRLTVT.

CDR3 protein: CASGTGVSSYEQYF. CDR3 sequence (DNA): TGTGCCAGCGGAACGGGGGTTTCGTCCTACGAGCAGTACTTC. This rearrangement joins TRBV5-6 to TRBJ2-7; D perhaps matches TRBD2 (6 bases). V was clipped by 7 bases and J by 1 base, with 15 bases between them. This CDR3 has 14 amino acids. CDR1 and CDR2 (germline): SGHDT, YYEEEE.

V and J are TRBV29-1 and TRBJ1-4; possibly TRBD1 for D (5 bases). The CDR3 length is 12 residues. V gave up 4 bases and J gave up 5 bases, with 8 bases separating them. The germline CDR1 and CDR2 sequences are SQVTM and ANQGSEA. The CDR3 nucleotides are TGCAGCGTTGGGGCAGGGAATGAAAAACTGTTTTTT. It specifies CSVGAGNEKLFF.

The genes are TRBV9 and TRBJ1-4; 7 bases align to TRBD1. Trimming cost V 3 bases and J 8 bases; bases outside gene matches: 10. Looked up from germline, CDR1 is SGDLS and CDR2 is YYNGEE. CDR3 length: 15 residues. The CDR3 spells CASSGNRGVGEKLFF. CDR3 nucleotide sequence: TGTGCCAGCAGCGGAAACAGGGGAGTAGGCGAAAAACTGTTTTTT.

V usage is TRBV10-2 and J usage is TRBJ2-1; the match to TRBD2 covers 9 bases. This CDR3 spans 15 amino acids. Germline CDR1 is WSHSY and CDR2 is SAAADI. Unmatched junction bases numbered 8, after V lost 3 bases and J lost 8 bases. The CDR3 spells CASSDGAGGRDEQFF. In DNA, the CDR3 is TGCGCCAGCAGTGATGGGGCGGGGGGGCGTGATGAGCAGTTCTTC.

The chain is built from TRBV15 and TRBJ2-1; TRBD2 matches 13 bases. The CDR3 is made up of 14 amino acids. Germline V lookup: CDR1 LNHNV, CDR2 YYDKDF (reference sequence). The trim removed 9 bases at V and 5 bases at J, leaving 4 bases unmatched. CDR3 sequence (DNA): TGTGCCACTCGCGGGACTAGCGGGAACAATGAGCAGTTCTTC. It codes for CATRGTSGNNEQFF.

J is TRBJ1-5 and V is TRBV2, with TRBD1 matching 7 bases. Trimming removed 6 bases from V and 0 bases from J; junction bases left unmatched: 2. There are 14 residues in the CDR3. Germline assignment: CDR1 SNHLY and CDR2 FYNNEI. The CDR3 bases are TGTGCCAGCAGCGCAGGGGGTAGCAATCAGCCCCAGCATTTT. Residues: CASSAGGSNQPQHF.

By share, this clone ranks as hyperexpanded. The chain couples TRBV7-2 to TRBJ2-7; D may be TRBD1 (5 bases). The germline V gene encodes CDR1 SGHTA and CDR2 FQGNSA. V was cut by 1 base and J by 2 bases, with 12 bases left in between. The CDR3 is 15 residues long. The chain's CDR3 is CASSLVVQDTYEQYF. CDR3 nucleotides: TGTGCCAGCAGCTTAGTTGTACAGGACACCTACGAGCAGTACTTC. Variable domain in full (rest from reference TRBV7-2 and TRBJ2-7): GAGVSQSPSNKVTEKGKDVELRCDPISGHTALYWYRQSLGQGLEFLIYFQGNSAPDKSGLPSDRFSAERTGGSVSTLTIQRTQQEDSAVYLCASSLVVQDTYEQYFGPGTRLTVT.

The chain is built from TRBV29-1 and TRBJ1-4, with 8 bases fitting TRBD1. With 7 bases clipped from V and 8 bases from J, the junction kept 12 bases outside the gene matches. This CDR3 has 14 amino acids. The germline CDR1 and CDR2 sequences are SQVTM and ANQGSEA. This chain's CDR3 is CSATTTGVEEKLFF. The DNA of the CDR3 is TGCAGCGCTACGACGACAGGGGTAGAGGAAAAACTGTTTTTT.